One sample yielded the 26 T cell receptor beta chains listed below, sequenced in a study of blood T cell repertoires in COVID-19. Sequenced by immunoSEQ multiplex PCR; TCRdb stores in-frame clones only, minus some. The sample yields about 190,000 clones, around 84% seen once. The source material was peripheral blood. The receptors stem from a man aged 25-45 years with active or convalescent COVID-19.

The chain employs TRBV19 and TRBJ2-7; weak D call: TRBD2 (6 bases). V lost 2 bases to trimming and J lost 6 bases, with 14 bases between them. This CDR3 is built from 14 residues. Germline V gene sequence: CDR1 LNHDA, CDR2 SQIVND (reference sequence). CDR3 in amino acids: CASSINRRAGEQYF. Here the CDR3 DNA reads TGTGCCAGTAGTATAAACAGGAGGGCCGGCGAGCAGTACTTC.

The J gene is TRBJ1-5, the V gene TRBV25-1; 7 bases line up with TRBD1. Germline values: CDR1 MGHDK, CDR2 SYGVNS. The length of the CDR3 is 13 residues. The V and J ends lost 4 bases and 7 bases, in that order; junction bases with no gene match: 4. The CDR3 DNA sequence: TGTGCCAGCAGTGGACAACAGGGGCAGCCCCAGCATTTT. It translates to CASSGQQGQPQHF.

The chain uses TRBV14 and TRBJ1-2, with 12 positions matching TRBD1. Germline-derived CDR1 and CDR2 are SGHDN and FVKESK. CDR3 length: 16 amino acids. V trimming: 3 bases; J trimming: 8 bases; junction bases outside the gene matches: 10. The CDR3 sequence: CASSHLPGQGAEGYTF. DNA of the CDR3: TGTGCCAGCAGCCACCTTCCGGGACAGGGGGCGGAGGGCTACACCTTC.

The chain combines TRBV18 with TRBJ2-2; tentative D call: TRBD2 (6 bases). CDR1 is KGHSH, CDR2 LQKENI, per germline. The CDR3 spans 14 residues. V was trimmed by 0 bases and J by 6 bases, leaving 8 bases between them. The CDR3: CASSPPEGPGELFF. In DNA form, the CDR3 reads TGTGCCAGCTCACCACCGGAGGGGCCCGGGGAGCTGTTTTTT.

This clone occurred once. The rearrangement uses TRBV6-2 or TRBV6-3 and TRBJ2-7; 16 bases are shared with TRBD2. CDR1 is MNHEY and CDR2 is SVGEGT in the germline V gene. After removal of 5 bases from V and 2 bases from J, the junction contained 3 bases not matched to a gene. The CDR3 totals 16 residues. The CDR3 loop is CASSPGLAGGPYEQYF. The CDR3 nucleotides are TGTGCCAGCAGTCCGGGACTAGCGGGAGGGCCCTACGAGCAGTACTTC.

As for this clone: This specimen includes other DNA sequences encoding the same CDR3. V is TRBV9 and J is TRBJ1-2; TRBD1 matches 8 bases. The length of the CDR3 is 14 residues. Germline CDR1 reads SGDLS; CDR2 reads YYNGEE. The J segment lost 5 bases and the V segment lost 4 bases, leaving 7 bases of the junction unmatched. CDR3 coding DNA: TGTGCCAGCAGCCCGTTAGGACAGGGTTATGGCTACACCTTC. This translates into CASSPLGQGYGYTF. The whole variable domain, remainder taken from reference TRBV9 and TRBJ1-2, is DSGVTQTPKHLITATGQRVTLRCSPRSGDLSVYWYQQSLDQGLQFLIQYYNGEERAKGNILERFSAQQFPDLHSELNLSSLELGDSALYFCASSPLGQGYGYTFGSGTRLTVV.

This rearrangement joins TRBV10-2 to TRBJ2-5; 7 bases are shared with TRBD1. CDR1 and CDR2 (germline): WSHSY, SAAADI. The CDR3 is made up of 13 amino acids. V lost 2 bases to trimming and J lost 4 bases; unmatched junction nucleotides: 1. The CDR3 DNA reads as TGCGCCAGCAGTGAGAACAGGGGAGAGACCCAGTACTTC. This gives the protein CASSENRGETQYF.

The chain is built from TRBV10-1 and TRBJ1-3, with D unresolved. The germline CDR1 and CDR2 sequences are WNHNN and SYGVQD (reference sequence). The CDR3 length is 16 residues. With 0 bases removed from V and 0 bases from J, the gap between germline ends came to 9 bases. The CDR3 region has the DNA TGCGCCAGCAGTGAGTCACCAGTCCCCTCTGGAAACACCATATATTTT. It codes for CASSESPVPSGNTIYF.

In the case of this clone: Other DNA sequences of this sample code for an identical CDR3. This chain connects TRBV3-1 (or the pseudogene TRBV3-2) to TRBJ2-5, with D hard to call. Germline values: CDR1 LGHDT, CDR2 YNNKEL (reference sequence). V lost 1 base to trimming and J lost 1 base, with 4 bases between them. The CDR3 sequence is 13 residues long. CDR3 in DNA: TGTGCCAGCAGCCAAGGACTCCAAGAGACCCAGTACTTC. Its translation is CASSQGLQETQYF.

This sequence joins TRBV9 and TRBJ1-2, with 8 bases lining up with TRBD1. The CDR3 contains 15 residues. Germline V gives CDR1 SGDLS, CDR2 YYNGEE. The V and J ends lost 3 bases and 1 base, in that order; junction bases with no gene match: 5. The CDR3 spells CASSGTGQGNYGYTF. Written as DNA, the CDR3 is TGTGCCAGCAGCGGGACAGGGCAGGGTAACTATGGCTACACCTTC.

V usage is TRBV18 and J usage is TRBJ2-7; no reliable D call. Germline V gene data show CDR1 as KGHSH and CDR2 as LQKENI. The V and J ends lost 4 bases and 4 bases respectively, with 8 bases between them. This CDR3 spans 12 amino acids. The CDR3 reads CASSLAVYEQYF. The CDR3 DNA sequence: TGTGCCAGCTCACTGGCAGTTTACGAGCAGTACTTC.

The V and J genes are TRBV24-1 and TRBJ2-7; 10 bases match TRBD1. Germline values: CDR1 KGHDR, CDR2 SFDVKD. This CDR3 is 15 amino acids long. V lost 2 bases to trimming and J lost 6 bases; unmatched junction nucleotides: 6. CDR3 sequence (DNA): TGTGCCACCAGTGATTCGGGGGACAGGGGTAGCGAGCAGTACTTC. Amino acid sequence: CATSDSGDRGSEQYF.

This clone was seen just once. The chain recombines TRBV5-1 with TRBJ2-1, with D perhaps matching TRBD2 (5 bases). CDR3 length equals 15 residues. V lost 0 bases and J 0 bases, leaving 7 bases between the germline ends. The germline V gene has CDR1 SGHRS and CDR2 YFSETQ. CDR3 region: CASSLEADSYNEQFF. CDR3 coding DNA: TGCGCCAGCAGCTTGGAAGCGGACTCCTACAATGAGCAGTTCTTC.

This clone was detected once. The V gene is TRBV5-5, the J gene TRBJ1-5; D perhaps matches TRBD1 (6 bases). V lost 4 bases, J lost 7 bases, and 15 bases lay in between. The CDR3 has 14 amino acids. CDR1 is SGHKS, CDR2 YYEKEE, per germline (reference sequence). CDR3 amino acids: CASSPQGQQQPQHF. CDR3 sequence (DNA): TGTGCCAGCAGCCCACAGGGCCAGCAGCAGCCCCAGCATTTT.

The rearrangement uses TRBV15 and TRBJ1-4; the match to TRBD1 covers 7 bases. Germline V CDR1 and CDR2: LNHNV, YYDKDF (reference sequence). CDR3 size: 18 residues. V was pared by 0 bases and J by 1 base, with 8 bases of the junction left unmatched. The CDR3, as DNA: TGTGCCACCAGCAGAGACGTAGACAGGGTCCTAACTAATGAAAAACTGTTTTTT. Protein: CATSRDVDRVLTNEKLFF.

With regard to this clone: Given the absence of the conserved phenylalanine or tryptophan at the CDR3 end, a read error is likely. The DNA is left out, because the CDR3 cannot be placed on it with certainty; the CDR3 is given as TCRdb lists it. This sequence joins TRBV24-1 and TRBJ1-1; whether TRBD1, the table's D call, matches the DNA was not checked. The CDR3 region is 8 residues in length, termini included. Germline CDR1 reads KGHDR; CDR2 reads SFDVKD. CDR3 sequence: CATTGTVG.

The chain links TRBV7-2 to TRBJ1-6; TRBD1 matches 8 bases. Germline CDR1 is SGHTA and CDR2 is FQGNSA. This CDR3 is 15 amino acids long. The junction had 6 bases not matched to a gene; V was cut back by 4 bases and J by 7 bases. CDR3 nucleotides: TGTGCCAGCAGCTGGGGGACAGGACGAAATTCACCCCTCCACTTT. This gives the protein CASSWGTGRNSPLHF.

This chain links TRBV7-6 with TRBJ1-1; no definite D call. Germline V gene data show CDR1 as SGHVS and CDR2 as FNYEAQ. CDR3 length: 12 residues. The ends were cut back, 5 bases at V and 2 bases at J, with 6 bases in the middle. The CDR3 sequence: CASSPINTEAFF. The CDR3 nucleotides are TGTGCCAGCAGCCCTATCAACACTGAAGCTTTCTTT.

The rearrangement joins TRBV19 to TRBJ1-1; 8 bases are a match to TRBD1. The CDR3 loop spans 14 amino acids. CDR1 and CDR2 from the germline V gene are LNHDA and SQIVND (reference sequence). V was pared by 5 bases and J by 7 bases, with 9 bases of the junction left unmatched. The DNA of the CDR3 is TGTGCCAGTAGTGCCACCGCAGGGGGCTATGAAGCTTTCTTT. Residues: CASSATAGGYEAFF.

This rearrangement joins TRBV4-2 to TRBJ2-1, with 8 positions matching TRBD2. This CDR3 has 16 amino acids. V shed 3 bases and J 5 bases; nucleotides not matched to a gene: 9. Germline CDR1 LGHNA, CDR2 YNFKEQ. The CDR3 region has the DNA TGTGCCAGCAGCCAGGCTGCGGGGGGCCTGGACAATGAGCAGTTCTTC. It specifies CASSQAAGGLDNEQFF.

The V and J genes are TRBV5-5 and TRBJ2-5; 8 bases are a match to TRBD2. The CDR3 spans 19 residues. The germline CDR1 and CDR2 sequences are SGHKS and YYEKEE (reference sequence). The V and J ends lost 0 bases and 2 bases, in that order; junction bases with no gene match: 15. The CDR3 DNA sequence: TGTGCCAGCAGCTTGGATCCCTTGCCGGCTAGCGGGCCGCAAGAGACCCAGTACTTC. Translation: CASSLDPLPASGPQETQYF.

This rearrangement joins TRBV27 to TRBJ1-2, with 8 bases fitting TRBD1. The CDR3 totals 14 residues. With 3 bases clipped from V and 8 bases from J, the junction kept 8 bases outside the gene matches. Germline assignment: CDR1 MNHEY and CDR2 SMNVEV (reference sequence). This CDR3 reads CASSFGQGPGGYTF. The CDR3 DNA sequence: TGTGCCAGCAGTTTCGGACAGGGTCCTGGGGGCTACACCTTC.

V and J are TRBV10-3 and TRBJ2-1, with 8 bases aligning to TRBD2. Looked up from germline, CDR1 is ENHRY and CDR2 is SYGVKD. V lost 2 bases, J lost 8 bases, and 11 bases stayed unmatched. CDR3 length: 16 residues. The CDR3 coding sequence is TGTGCCATCAGTGAGCCGTCGGGAGGGGCCTCGGATGAGCAGTTCTTC. This translates into CAISEPSGGASDEQFF.

This clone came up once. V and J are TRBV24-1 and TRBJ1-5, with D maybe TRBD1 (6 bases). The CDR3 contains 17 residues. Germline lookup yields CDR1 KGHDR and CDR2 SFDVKD. V shed 4 bases and J shed 2 bases, with 17 bases lying between them. CDR3 coding DNA: TGTGCCACCAGTGAGCTCAGGGGAACGGAGCGCAATCAGCCCCAGCATTTT. Its protein product is CATSELRGTERNQPQHF.

The gene calls are TRBV19 and TRBJ1-5; D is perhaps TRBD1 (6 bases). The V and J ends lost 3 bases and 3 bases respectively, with 15 bases between them. The length of the CDR3 is 16 residues. The germline V gene encodes CDR1 LNHDA and CDR2 SQIVND (reference sequence). CDR3 in DNA: TGTGCCAGTAGTATTGTTGGGGGCAGCCACAATCAGCCCCAGCATTTT. This codes for CASSIVGGSHNQPQHF.

The chain combines TRBV6-1 with TRBJ1-2, with unresolved D. Trimming shortened V by 1 base and J by 7 bases, and 13 bases separated the two germline ends. This CDR3 region has 14 residues. Germline V gene sequence: CDR1 MNHNS, CDR2 SASEGT. The CDR3 sequence is CASSEGGLRVGYTF. The CDR3 DNA reads as TGTGCCAGCAGTGAAGGAGGCCTTCGGGTTGGCTACACCTTC.